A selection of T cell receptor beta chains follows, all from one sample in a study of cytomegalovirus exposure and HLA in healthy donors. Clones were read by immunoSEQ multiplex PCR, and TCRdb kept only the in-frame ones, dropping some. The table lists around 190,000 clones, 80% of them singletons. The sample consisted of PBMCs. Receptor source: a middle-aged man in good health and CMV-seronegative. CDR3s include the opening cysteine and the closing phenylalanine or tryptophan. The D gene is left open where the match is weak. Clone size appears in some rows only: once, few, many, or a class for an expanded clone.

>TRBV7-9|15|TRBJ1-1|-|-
TGTGCCAGCAGCCCCACCCAGGGGATGAACACTGAAGCTTTCTTT
CASSPTQGMNTEAFF
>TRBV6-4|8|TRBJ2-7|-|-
TGTGCCAGCAGTGTAGAGTACTTC
CASSVEYF
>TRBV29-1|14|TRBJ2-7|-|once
TGCAGCGTTTCCCTGGGCCTACGAACGATAGAGCAGTACTTC
CSVSLGLRTIEQYF
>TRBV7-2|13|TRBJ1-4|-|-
TGTGCCAGCAGCTTTACTATCGGCGAAAAACTGTTTTTT
CASSFTIGEKLFF
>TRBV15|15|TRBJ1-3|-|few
TGTGCCACCAGCAGAGATCGAGCCTCTGGAAACACCATATATTTT
CATSRDRASGNTIYF
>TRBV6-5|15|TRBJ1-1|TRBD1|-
TGTGCCAGCAGCTCGGGGGACAGGGGGCTAGGTGAAGCTTTCTTT
CASSSGDRGLGEAFF
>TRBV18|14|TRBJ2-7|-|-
TGTGCCAGCTCACCACAAGAGGGAACCTACGAGCAGTACTTC
CASSPQEGTYEQYF
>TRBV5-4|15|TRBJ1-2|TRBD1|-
TGTGCCAGCAGCTGGGGGACAGGGGGCGCGAATGGCTACACCTTC
CASSWGTGGANGYTF
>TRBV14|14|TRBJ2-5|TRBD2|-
TGTGCCAGCAGCCGCGGGGGGGCCGGAGAGACCCAGTACTTC
CASSRGGAGETQYF
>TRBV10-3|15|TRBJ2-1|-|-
TGTGCCATCAGTGAGTCGTGGAGCTCCTACAATGAGCAGTTCTTC
CAISESWSSYNEQFF
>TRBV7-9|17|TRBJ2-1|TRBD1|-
TGTGCCAGCAGCCCGCCCCTGACAGGGGTTGTGAGCAATGAGCAGTTCTTC
CASSPPLTGVVSNEQFF
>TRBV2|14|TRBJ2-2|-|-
TGTGCCAGCAGTGGGCAGGGTTTCGGCGGGGAGCTGTTTTTT
CASSGQGFGGELFF
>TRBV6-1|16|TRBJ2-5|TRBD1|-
TGTGCCAGCAGTGAAGCAGGGACAGGGTTTGGTGTGACCCAGTACTTC
CASSEAGTGFGVTQYF
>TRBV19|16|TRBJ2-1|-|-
TGTGCCAGTAGTATATTCGTGACAGAGGTTCACAATGAGCAGTTCTTC
CASSIFVTEVHNEQFF
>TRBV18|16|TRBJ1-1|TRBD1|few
TGTGCCAGCTCACCACAGCGGACAGGGGGAATCACTGAAGCTTTCTTT
CASSPQRTGGITEAFF
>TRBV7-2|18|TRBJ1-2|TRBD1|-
TGTGCCAGCAGCTTAGTATCGGGACAGGTTCTCTCTAACTATGGCTACACCTTC
CASSLVSGQVLSNYGYTF
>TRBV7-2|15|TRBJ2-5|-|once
TGTGCCAGCAGCTTAACGGGACATACGGAAGAGACCCAGTACTTC
CASSLTGHTEETQYF
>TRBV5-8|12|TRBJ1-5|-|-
TGTGCCAGCAGCTCCAGGCCTAAGCCCCAGCATTTT
CASSSRPKPQHF